These T cell receptor beta chains were read from a single sample in a study of T-cell memory formation after mild COVID-19. MiXCR was run by TCRdb on the 5' RACE reads, yielding one entry per CDR3 protein. The sample has around 130,000 distinct CDR3 sequences, roughly 15% seen once; the top ten hold approximately 15%. The specimen was PBMCs or a T cell subset sorted from them (not recorded which). The receptors were gathered from an adult woman who had mild COVID-19 (a few samples of this study predate the infection). Cell type and time point are not known. CDR3s include the opening cysteine and the closing phenylalanine or tryptophan. Part of the rows lack a size; the others show once, few, many or a class for expanded clones.

j_gene	abundance	v_gene	CDR3aa
TRBJ2-1	few	TRBV10-3	CAISESKQGHNEQFF
TRBJ2-7	few	TRBV28	CASSGWRAGLSYEQYF
TRBJ1-1	NA	TRBV4-1	CASSPTPGVNTEAFF
TRBJ2-1	few	TRBV12-3/TRBV12-4	CASSYSPGPANNEQFF
TRBJ2-3	NA	TRBV12-3/TRBV12-4	CASSDPGLNTDTQYF
TRBJ2-5	few	TRBV5-1	CASSELGQGEETQYF
TRBJ2-2	NA	TRBV24-1	CLCTGELFF
TRBJ1-2	once	TRBV18	CASNDGFGYGYTF
TRBJ2-5	few	TRBV27	CASSLAGGSRTQYF
TRBJ1-1	few	TRBV7-9	CASSLGAEEAFF
TRBJ2-2	few	TRBV5-1	CASSLARTFDTGELFF
TRBJ1-6	NA	TRBV4-1	CASSQTLGRSDSPLHF
TRBJ2-7	few	TRBV18	CASTAGTEAYEQYF
TRBJ2-2	few	TRBV7-9	CASSLSRTSGELFF
TRBJ2-2	many	TRBV5-5	CASSPLSGTGELFF
TRBJ2-7	few	TRBV10-3	CAISESDLRDEQYF
TRBJ2-2	few	TRBV29-1	CSVASDRLTNTGELFF
TRBJ1-5	few	TRBV24-1	CATSVGYSNQPQHF
TRBJ2-3	many	TRBV12-3/TRBV12-4	CASRRASDTQYF
TRBJ2-2	NA	TRBV12-3/TRBV12-4	CASRPGRGYGELFF
TRBJ1-2	few	TRBV12-3/TRBV12-4	CASRITAGDGYTF
TRBJ2-3	NA	TRBV19	CASSGAVDTQYF
TRBJ1-6	NA	TRBV7-2	CASSLRDRDSPLHF
TRBJ2-1	few	TRBV19	CASSIQGGSQEQFF
TRBJ2-2	NA	TRBV5-1	CASSLSMDNTGELFF
TRBJ2-1	NA	TRBV15	CATSRAGWVDEQFF